Included here is one T cell receptor (beta chain) sequence, with context. Its target is unknown. This sample is drawn from a study of cytomegalovirus exposure and HLA in healthy donors. Study-level background: Findings of an earlier analysis included 117 million unique TCR beta sequences from 200 million or so T cells. General study points: It was reportedly the case that the classifier diagnosed cytomegalovirus status with high specificity and sensitivity. Later genetic work tied a missense DCLRE1C variant to beta-chain V and J trimming.

The PCR used 60 Vbeta and 13 Jbeta primers. Repertoires were generated with immunoSEQ multiplex PCR, while TCRdb's copy carries only in-frame clones and drops some. The sample has fewer than 250,000 clones; more than 70% are singletons. Although they were nominally healthy when sampled, donors likely had unrecorded immune exposures. The sample comprised PBMCs. This TCR came from a man between 25 and 39 years old in good health and CMV-seropositive.

The CDR3 is CASSLSYFTDTQYF. The CDR3 region has the DNA TGTGCCAGCAGCTTGAGTTATTTCACAGATACGCAGTATTTT. This chain links TRBV11-3 with TRBJ2-3; D ambiguous. Per germline, CDR1 SGHNT and CDR2 YENEEA. The CDR3 has 14 amino acids. Trimming pared 3 bases from V and 2 bases from J, leaving 9 bases between.